Sequencing of this T cell receptor (beta chain) was carried out in a study of T cells after yellow fever vaccination. Findings and caveats of the study: Reappearance after the booster was seen for most primary-vaccination clones, at about 95% CD4 and 70% to 90% CD8. Contaminating bulk clonotypes could be abundant in FACS-sorted repertoires.

As for this clonotype: Its target is unknown.

As TCR cDNA was made by 5'RACE template switching, a universal primer site and UMIs were added. TCRdb independently ran MiXCR on the 5' RACE reads; one entry per CDR3 protein. The sample consists of about 150,000 distinct CDR3 sequences, roughly 6.7% of them appearing once. Trimming pared 2 bases from V and 9 bases from J, leaving 14 bases between. CDR1 and CDR2 (germline): LGHNA, YNFKEQ. The CDR3 totals 14 residues. This receptor was identified in a man aged 25-40 years who received the YFV17D yellow fever vaccine. The sequencing here drew on CD4+ T cells sorted from PBMCs, taken 10 days after the yellow fever booster vaccination. The V gene is TRBV4-2, the J gene TRBJ2-1, with D possibly being TRBD2 (5 bases). CDR3: CASSQRDEFGEQFF. The CDR3 DNA is TGTGCCAGCAGCCAACGGGATGAATTCGGTGAGCAGTTCTTC.